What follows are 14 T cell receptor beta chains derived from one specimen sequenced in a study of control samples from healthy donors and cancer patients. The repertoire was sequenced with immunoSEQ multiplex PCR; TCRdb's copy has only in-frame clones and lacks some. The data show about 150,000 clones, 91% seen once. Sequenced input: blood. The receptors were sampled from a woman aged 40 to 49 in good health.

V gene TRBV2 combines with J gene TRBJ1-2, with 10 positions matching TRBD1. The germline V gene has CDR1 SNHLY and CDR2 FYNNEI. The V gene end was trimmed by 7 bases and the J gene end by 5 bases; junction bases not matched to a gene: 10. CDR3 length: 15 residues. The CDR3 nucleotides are TGTGCCAGCAAGGGACAGGGGTGGGGAGGTTATGGCTACACCTTC. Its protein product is CASKGQGWGGYGYTF.

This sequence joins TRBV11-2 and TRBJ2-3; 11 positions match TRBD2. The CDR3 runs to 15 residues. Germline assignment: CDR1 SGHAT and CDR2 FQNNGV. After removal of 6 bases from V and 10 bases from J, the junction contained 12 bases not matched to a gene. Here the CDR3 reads CASRPLAGAPEAQYF. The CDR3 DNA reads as TGTGCCAGCAGACCACTAGCGGGGGCCCCGGAAGCGCAGTATTTT.

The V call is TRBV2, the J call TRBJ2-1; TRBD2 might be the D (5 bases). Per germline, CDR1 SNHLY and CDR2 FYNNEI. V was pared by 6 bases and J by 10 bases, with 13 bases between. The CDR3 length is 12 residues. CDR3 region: CASREDSSEQFF. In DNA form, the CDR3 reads TGTGCCAGCAGGGAGGACTCTAGCGAGCAGTTCTTC.

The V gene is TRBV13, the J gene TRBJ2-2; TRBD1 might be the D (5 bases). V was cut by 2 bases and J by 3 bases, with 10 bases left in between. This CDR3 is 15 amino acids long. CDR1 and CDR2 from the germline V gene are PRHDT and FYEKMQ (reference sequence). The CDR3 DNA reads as TGTGCCAGCAGCTTATGGGGCTCTGACACCGGGGAGCTGTTTTTT. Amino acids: CASSLWGSDTGELFF. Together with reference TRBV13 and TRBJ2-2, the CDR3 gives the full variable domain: AAGVIQSPRHLIKEKRETATLKCYPIPRHDTVYWYQQGPGQDPQFLISFYEKMQSDKGSIPDRFSAQQFSDYHSELNMSSLELGDSALYFCASSLWGSDTGELFFGEGSRLTVL.

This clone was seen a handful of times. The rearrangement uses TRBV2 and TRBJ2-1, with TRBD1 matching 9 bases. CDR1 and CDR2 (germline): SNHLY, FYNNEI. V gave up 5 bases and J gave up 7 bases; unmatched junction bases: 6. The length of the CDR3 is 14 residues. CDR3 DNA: TGTGCCAGCAGTTTGGGACAGGGTATGAATGAGCAGTTCTTC. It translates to CASSLGQGMNEQFF.

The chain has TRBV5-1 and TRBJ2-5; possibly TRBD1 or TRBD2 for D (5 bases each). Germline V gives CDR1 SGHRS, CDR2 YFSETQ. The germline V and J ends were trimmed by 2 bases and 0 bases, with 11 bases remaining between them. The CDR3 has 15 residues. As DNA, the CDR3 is TGCGCCAGCAGCTTAGGGACGGATTACCAAGAGACCCAGTACTTC. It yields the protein CASSLGTDYQETQYF.

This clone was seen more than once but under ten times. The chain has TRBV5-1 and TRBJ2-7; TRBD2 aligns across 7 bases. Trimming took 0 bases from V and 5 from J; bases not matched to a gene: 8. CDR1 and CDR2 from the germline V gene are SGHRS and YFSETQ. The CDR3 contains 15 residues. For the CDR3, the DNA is TGCGCCAGCAGCTTGGCTACTAGCGTGGTGGACGAGCAGTACTTC. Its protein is CASSLATSVVDEQYF.

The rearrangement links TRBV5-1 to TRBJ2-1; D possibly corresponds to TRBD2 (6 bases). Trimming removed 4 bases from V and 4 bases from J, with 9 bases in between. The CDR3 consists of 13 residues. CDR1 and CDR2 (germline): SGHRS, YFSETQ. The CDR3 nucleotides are TGCGCCAGCAGCCCCGGGGGTTACAATGAGCAGTTCTTC. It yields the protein CASSPGGYNEQFF.

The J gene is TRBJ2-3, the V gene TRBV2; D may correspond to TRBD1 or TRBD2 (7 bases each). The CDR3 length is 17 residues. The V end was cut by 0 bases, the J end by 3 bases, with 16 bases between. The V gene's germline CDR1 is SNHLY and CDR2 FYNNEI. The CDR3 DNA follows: TGTGCCAGCAGTGAAGCGCTTCAGGGGGGGCAGACAGATACGCAGTATTTT. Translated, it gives CASSEALQGGQTDTQYF.

The CDR3 DNA reads as TGTGCCAGTAGTATAGTCCCAGGGGGCTTAGCTGAAGCTTTCTTT. Its protein is CASSIVPGGLAEAFF. The rearrangement links TRBV19 to TRBJ1-1; TRBD1 agrees at 8 bases. The CDR3 is 15 amino acids. The trim removed 1 base at V and 6 bases at J, leaving 7 bases unmatched. Germline V lookup: CDR1 LNHDA, CDR2 SQIVND (reference sequence).

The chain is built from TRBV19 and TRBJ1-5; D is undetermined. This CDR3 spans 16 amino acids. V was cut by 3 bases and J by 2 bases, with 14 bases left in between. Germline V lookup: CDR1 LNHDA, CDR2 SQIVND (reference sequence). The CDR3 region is CASSIPDEQGNQPQHF. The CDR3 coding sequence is TGTGCCAGTAGTATCCCGGACGAGCAAGGCAATCAGCCCCAGCATTTT.

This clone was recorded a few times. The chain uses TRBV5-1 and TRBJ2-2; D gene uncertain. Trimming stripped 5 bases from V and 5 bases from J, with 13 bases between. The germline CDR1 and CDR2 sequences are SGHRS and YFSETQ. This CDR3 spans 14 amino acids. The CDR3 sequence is CASRVYSGTGELFF. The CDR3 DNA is TGCGCCAGCAGAGTGTACTCGGGTACCGGGGAGCTGTTTTTT.

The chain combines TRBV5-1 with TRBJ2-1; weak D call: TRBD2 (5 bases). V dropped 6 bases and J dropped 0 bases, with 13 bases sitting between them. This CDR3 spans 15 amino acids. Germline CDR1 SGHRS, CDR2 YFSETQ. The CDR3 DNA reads TGCGCCAGCACCCCCAGCGGATCCTCCTACAATGAGCAGTTCTTC. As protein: CASTPSGSSYNEQFF.

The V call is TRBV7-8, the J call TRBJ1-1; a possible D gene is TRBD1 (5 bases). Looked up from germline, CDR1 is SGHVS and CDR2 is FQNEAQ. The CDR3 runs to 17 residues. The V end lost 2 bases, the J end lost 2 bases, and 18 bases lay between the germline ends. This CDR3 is CASSLSPRGISNTEAFF. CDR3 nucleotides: TGTGCCAGCAGCTTAAGCCCCCGGGGGATCTCAAACACTGAAGCTTTCTTT.